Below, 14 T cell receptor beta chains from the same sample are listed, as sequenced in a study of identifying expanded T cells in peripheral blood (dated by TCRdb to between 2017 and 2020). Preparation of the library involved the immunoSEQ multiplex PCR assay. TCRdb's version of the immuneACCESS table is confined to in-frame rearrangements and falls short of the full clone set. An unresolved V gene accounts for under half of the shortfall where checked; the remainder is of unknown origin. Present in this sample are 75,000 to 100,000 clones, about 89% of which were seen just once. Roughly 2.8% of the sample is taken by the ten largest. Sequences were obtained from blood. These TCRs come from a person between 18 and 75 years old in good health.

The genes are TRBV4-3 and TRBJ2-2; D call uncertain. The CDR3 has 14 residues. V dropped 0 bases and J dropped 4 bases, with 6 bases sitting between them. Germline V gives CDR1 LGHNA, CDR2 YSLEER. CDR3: CASSQDVGTGELFF. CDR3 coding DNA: TGCGCCAGCAGCCAAGATGTGGGCACCGGGGAGCTGTTTTTT.

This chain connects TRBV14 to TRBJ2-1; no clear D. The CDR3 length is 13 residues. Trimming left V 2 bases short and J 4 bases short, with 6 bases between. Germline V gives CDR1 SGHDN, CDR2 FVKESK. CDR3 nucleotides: TGTGCCAGCAGCCAATTTAAGTACAATGAGCAGTTCTTC. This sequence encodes CASSQFKYNEQFF.

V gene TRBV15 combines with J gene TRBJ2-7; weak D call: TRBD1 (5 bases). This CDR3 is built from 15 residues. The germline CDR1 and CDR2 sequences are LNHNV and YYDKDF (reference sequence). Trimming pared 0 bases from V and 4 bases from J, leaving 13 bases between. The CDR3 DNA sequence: TGTGCCACCAGCAGAGATCAGGGCAGGAATTACGAGCAGTACTTC. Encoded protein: CATSRDQGRNYEQYF. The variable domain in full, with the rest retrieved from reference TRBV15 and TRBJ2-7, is DAMVIQNPRYQVTQFGKPVTLSCSQTLNHNVMYWYQQKSSQAPKLLFHYYDKDFNNEADTPDNFQSRRPNTSFCFLDIRSPGLGDTAMYLCATSRDQGRNYEQYFGPGTRLTVT.

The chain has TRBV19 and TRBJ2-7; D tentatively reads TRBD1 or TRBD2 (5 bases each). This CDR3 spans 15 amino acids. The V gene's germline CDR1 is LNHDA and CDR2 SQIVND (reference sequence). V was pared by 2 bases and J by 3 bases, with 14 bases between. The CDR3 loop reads CASSITRDASYEQYF. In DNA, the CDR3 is TGTGCCAGTAGTATAACCCGGGACGCAAGCTACGAGCAGTACTTC.

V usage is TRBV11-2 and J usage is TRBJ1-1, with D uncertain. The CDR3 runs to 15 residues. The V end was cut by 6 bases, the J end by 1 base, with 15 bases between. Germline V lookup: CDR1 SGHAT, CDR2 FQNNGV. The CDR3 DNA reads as TGTGCCAGCAGTCGTAGCGGGCCCCAGAACACTGAAGCTTTCTTT. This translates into CASSRSGPQNTEAFF.

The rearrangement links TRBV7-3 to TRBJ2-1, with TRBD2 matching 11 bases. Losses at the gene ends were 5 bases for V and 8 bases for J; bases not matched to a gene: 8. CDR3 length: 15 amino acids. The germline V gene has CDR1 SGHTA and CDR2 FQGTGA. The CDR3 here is CASSQTSGSVDEQFF. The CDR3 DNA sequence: TGTGCCAGCAGCCAAACTAGCGGGAGCGTGGATGAGCAGTTCTTC.

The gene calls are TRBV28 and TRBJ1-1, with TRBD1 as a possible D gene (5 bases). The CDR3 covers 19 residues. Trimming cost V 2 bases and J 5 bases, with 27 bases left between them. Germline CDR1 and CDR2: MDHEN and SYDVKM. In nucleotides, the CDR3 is TGTGCCAGCAGTTTACCCTGGGTGGGGACGCGGGAGGAGAGGACTGAAGCTTTCTTT. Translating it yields CASSLPWVGTREERTEAFF.

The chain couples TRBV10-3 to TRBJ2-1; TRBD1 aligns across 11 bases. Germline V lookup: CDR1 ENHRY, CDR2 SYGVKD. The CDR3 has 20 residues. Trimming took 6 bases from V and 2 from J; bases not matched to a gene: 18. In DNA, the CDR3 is TGTGCCATCAGCCGAGGACAGGGGGCCGGGAGCGGGAGCACCTACAATGAGCAGTTCTTC. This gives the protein CAISRGQGAGSGSTYNEQFF.

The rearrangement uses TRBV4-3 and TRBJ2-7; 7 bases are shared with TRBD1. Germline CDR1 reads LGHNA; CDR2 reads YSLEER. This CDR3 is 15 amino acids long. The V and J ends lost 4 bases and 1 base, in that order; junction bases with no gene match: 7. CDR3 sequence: CASSPQRTGSYEQYF. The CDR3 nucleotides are TGCGCCAGCAGCCCCCAGCGGACAGGTTCCTACGAGCAGTACTTC.

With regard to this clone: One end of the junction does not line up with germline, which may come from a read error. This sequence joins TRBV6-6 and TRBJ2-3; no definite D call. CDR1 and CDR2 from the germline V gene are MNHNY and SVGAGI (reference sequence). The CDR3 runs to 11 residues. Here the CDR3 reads CASRYFNTQYF. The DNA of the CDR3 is TGTGCCAGCAGATACTTTAATACGCAGTATTTT.

The CDR3: CASSPEGLEAFF. In DNA form, the CDR3 reads TGTGCCAGCAGTCCAGAGGGGTTGGAAGCTTTCTTT. This chain links TRBV6-5 with TRBJ1-1, with a tentative D call TRBD1 (5 bases). CDR1 is MNHEY and CDR2 is SVGAGI in the germline V gene. The CDR3 length is 12 residues. Between the trimmed V and J ends, which lost 5 bases and 8 bases, there was a span of 12 bases.

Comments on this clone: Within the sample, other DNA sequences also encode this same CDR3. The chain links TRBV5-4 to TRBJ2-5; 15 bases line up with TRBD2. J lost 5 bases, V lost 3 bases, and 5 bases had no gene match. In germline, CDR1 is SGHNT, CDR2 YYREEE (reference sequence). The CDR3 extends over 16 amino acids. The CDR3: CASSSGLAGGQETQYF. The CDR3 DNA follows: TGTGCCAGCAGCTCTGGACTAGCGGGGGGGCAGGAGACCCAGTACTTC.

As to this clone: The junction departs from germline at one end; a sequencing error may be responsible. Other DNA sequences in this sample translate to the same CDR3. The CDR3, as DNA: TGCGCCAGCAGCTCCCTTCTGGGGCGCAGCTATGGCTACACCTTC. This codes for CASSSLLGRSYGYTF. The J gene is TRBJ1-2, the V gene TRBV5-4; a possible D gene is TRBD1 (5 bases). Per germline, CDR1 SGHNT and CDR2 YYREEE (reference sequence). The CDR3 has 15 amino acids.

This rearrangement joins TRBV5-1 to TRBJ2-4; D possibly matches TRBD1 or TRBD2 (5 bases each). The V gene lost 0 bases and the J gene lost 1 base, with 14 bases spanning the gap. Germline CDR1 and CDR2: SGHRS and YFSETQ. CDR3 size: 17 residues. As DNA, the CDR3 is TGCGCCAGCAGCTTGGTTCCGGGGCTAGGGGCCAAAAACATTCAGTACTTC. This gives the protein CASSLVPGLGAKNIQYF.